This T cell receptor beta chain was sequenced in a study of T cells in Graves' hyperthyroidism and ophthalmopathy. Study information: The blood sample was taken at first diagnosis, before treatment began.

TCR beta CDR3 sequences were amplified from RNA transcripts. When the TCR CDR3 underwent first-round RT-PCR, the HTBI primer set was used. TCRdb redid the calling of the multiplex PCR reads with MiXCR, one entry per CDR3 protein. The data show approximately 400,000 distinct CDR3 sequences, roughly 14% seen once. In this sample, this clonotype turned up a few times. Newly diagnosed hyperthyroidism, duration under 2 months, in patients aged 18 to 65. Uncontrolled infection, other autoimmune disease, pregnancy or lactation led to exclusion. The germline V gene encodes CDR1 SEHNR and CDR2 FQNEAQ (reference sequence). V lost 5 bases to trimming and J lost 10 bases, with 21 bases between them. The CDR3 loop spans 16 amino acids.

The sequenced sample consisted of blood. The chain is built from TRBV7-9 and TRBJ1-6, with D tentatively TRBD1 (6 bases). The clonotype originates from a man aged 25 to 40 with Graves' hyperthyroidism that later progressed to Graves' ophthalmopathy. The CDR3 region has the DNA TGTGCCAGCAGCGACGGACAGATTGGGCCGCGGTCACCCCTCCACTTT. Residues: CASSDGQIGPRSPLHF.